These T cell receptor beta chains were read from a single sample in a study of blood T cell repertoires in COVID-19. TCRdb's copy holds only in-frame clones and misses some; the assay was immunoSEQ multiplex PCR. The sample contains 140,000 to 150,000 clones, around 77% of which appear only once. The material sequenced was peripheral blood. Receptor source: a man in his fifties with active or convalescent COVID-19. The CDR3 runs from the conserved cysteine through the conserved F or W. Some rows mark clone size as missing; the rest say once, few, many or name a class of expanded clone.

V	size	CDR3
TRBV7-9	.	CASSPRTGGLYEQYF
TRBV19	.	CASSSLAGGRETQYF
TRBV3-1/TRBV3-2	.	CASSQTSGSLQTQYF
TRBV6-5	once	CASRPREFGNTIYF
TRBV30	few	CAWRWDRWKEQYF
TRBV7-3	few	CASSSLGGEGTDTQYF
TRBV7-3	once	CASSSTGNIQYF
TRBV7-2	.	CASSLLGSGETQYF
TRBV11-1	once	CASSLTGTFNYGYTF
TRBV10-2	.	CASFAGTRPYEQYF
TRBV6-1	.	CASSEGGWGGVSEQYF
TRBV30	.	CAWTPGGLVIVDEAFF
TRBV4-1	few	CASTTKQTGLDGTQYF
TRBV19	.	CASRGNWAYNEQFF
TRBV7-2	.	CASSSGTGGQGTQYF